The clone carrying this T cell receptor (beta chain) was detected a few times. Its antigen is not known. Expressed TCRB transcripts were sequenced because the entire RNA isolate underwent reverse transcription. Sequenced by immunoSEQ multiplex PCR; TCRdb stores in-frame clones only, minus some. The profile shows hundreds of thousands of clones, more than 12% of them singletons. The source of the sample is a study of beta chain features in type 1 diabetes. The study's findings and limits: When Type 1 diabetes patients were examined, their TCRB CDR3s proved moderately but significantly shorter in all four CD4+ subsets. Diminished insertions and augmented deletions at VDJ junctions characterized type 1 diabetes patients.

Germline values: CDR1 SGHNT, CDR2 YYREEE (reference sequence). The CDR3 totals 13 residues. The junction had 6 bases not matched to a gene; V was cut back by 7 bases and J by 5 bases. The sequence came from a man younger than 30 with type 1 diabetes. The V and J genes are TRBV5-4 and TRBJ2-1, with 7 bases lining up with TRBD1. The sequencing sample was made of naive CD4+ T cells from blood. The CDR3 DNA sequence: TGTGCCAGCTGGCTACAGGGGAACAATGAGCAGTTCTTC. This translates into CASWLQGNNEQFF. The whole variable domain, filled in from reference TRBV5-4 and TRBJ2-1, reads ETGVTQSPTHLIKTRGQQVTLRCSSQSGHNTVSWYQQALGQGPQFIFQYYREEENGRGNFPPRFSGLQFPNYSSELNVNALELDDSALYLCASWLQGNNEQFFGPGTRLTVL.